This note documents a single T cell receptor beta chain sequence. Antigen: not known. TCRdb's table, derived via immunoSEQ multiplex PCR, lists solely in-frame clones and lacks some. This table holds 6,900 or so clones, roughly 98% found once. These data originate in a study of T cells after posttransplantation cyclophosphamide. Study results and caveats: After PTCy, TRB diversity resembled that of CNI/methotrexate controls. Donor-recipient repertoire similarity was low at 1-2 months, rising over year one.

Trimming cost V 6 bases and J 5 bases, with 19 bases left between them. From germline, CDR1 is MNHEY and CDR2 SMNVEV (reference sequence). The CDR3 extends over 15 amino acids. Cells defined as naive were viable CD3+CD4+ or CD3+CD8+ and CCR7+CD45RA+CD45RO-CD95-CD27+CD28+. This clonotype originated in a woman aged 25-40 years in good health and a related stem cell transplant donor. Sequenced material: naive CD8+ T cells sorted from PBMCs. V is TRBV27 and J is TRBJ2-5; D may be TRBD2 (7 bases). The CDR3, as DNA: TGTGCCAGCAGCGGGGAGGGGGGGGGCTTGGAGACCCAGTACTTC. Translating it yields CASSGEGGGLETQYF.